Sequencing of this TCR beta chain was carried out in a study of T cell responses to AZD1222 COVID-19 vaccine (dated by TCRdb to about 2021). About the study as a whole: AZD1222 recipients whose second dose came at about 4 weeks and those whose second dose came at about 12 weeks were combined into one group, since spike-specific TCR depth and breadth did not differ between the two schedules. TCR sequencing was performed for some 250 trial participants, of whom approximately 200 were given two doses of AZD1222 and around 25 were given two doses of MenACWY control vaccine. Trial participants were enrolled by age into subgroups of 18-55, 56-69 and 70-plus years, and about 150, 27 and 61 TCR-sequenced participants, respectively, were included in these subgroups.

The CDR3 contains 14 residues, cysteine and phenylalanine counted. Of the read, only the CDR3 DNA is kept; its 42 bases are in frame from base 1. Reading the germline V gene gives CDR1 MNHEY and CDR2 SVGEGT. V and J are trimmed by 4 bases and 4 bases, and the gene matches miss 6 bases of the junction. The paper as a whole reports these results and caveats: Because no day 14 peak-response samples were available, the repertoires could be characterized only after the peak T cell response. Only five to seven AZD1222 recipients were SARS-CoV-2 seropositive at baseline, limiting conclusions about previously exposed vaccinees. In the small 56-69-year group, the increase in depth fell short of significance, most likely because of low power. Spike-specific TCR breadth and depth rose significantly after two AZD1222 doses compared with day 0 and with MenACWY recipients. Epitopes outside the regions mutated in the B.1.351 and B.1.1.7 variants were reportedly recognized by nearly half of the unique spike-specific TCRs. Participants were mostly white British, with more females than males. The authors suggested clonal diversity may have been underestimated. Vaccine-associated CD4 TCRs spanned the whole spike protein, with dominant responses in regions 160-218 and 743-854.

Note on this clone: Its recognized antigen is unknown. Base qualities were left out, and no much larger clone turns up one base away.

The CDR3 regions of human TCRbeta chains were analyzed by immunosequencing. The source study handled its data this way. TCRs in the repertoires were compared against a reference library of SARS-CoV-2-specific TCRs that had been generated with the MIRA antigen-specificity platform. Breadth was defined as the fraction of unique TCRs that were SARS-CoV-2-associated. Depth was defined as the fraction of total T cells that were SARS-CoV-2-associated. Each spike-specific TCR was assigned to its reactive spike region and to a CD4 or CD8 class using the MIRA data. Log10-transformed breadth and depth values were compared by one-way ANOVA with Sidak's multiple comparisons tests. The source is immuneACCESS, and TCRdb retained only in-frame sequences with V and J called. Part of the clones is not carried over; for the studies checked, unresolved V genes explain less than half of this, and the remainder is unexplained. V and J calls and clone size are those listed in that table; D and trimming were worked out from the DNA. The sample table contains some 130,000 clones; only one count was recorded for approximately 90% of them. Roughly 3.1% of the sample is in the top ten clones.

In the paper's terms, the time point label means: baseline before first vaccination. Samples from vaccinated people were obtained from the UK trials COV001 and COV002, which included a single-blind randomized controlled phase 2/3 trial of AZD1222 (ChAdOx1 nCoV-19) in healthy adults. Trial participant PBMC samples were collected at day 0 and day 28 after the second dose for TCRbeta chain sequencing. The sequence links TRBV6-2 or TRBV6-3 to TRBJ2-7; 8 central bases correspond to TRBD1. The clonotype comes from an adult in good health. Material: peripheral blood, obtained on day 0 of AZD1222 vaccination. In nucleotides, the sequence is TGTGCCAGCAGTTCGGGACAGGAGATATACGAGCAGTACTTC. The encoded protein is CASSSGQEIYEQYF.